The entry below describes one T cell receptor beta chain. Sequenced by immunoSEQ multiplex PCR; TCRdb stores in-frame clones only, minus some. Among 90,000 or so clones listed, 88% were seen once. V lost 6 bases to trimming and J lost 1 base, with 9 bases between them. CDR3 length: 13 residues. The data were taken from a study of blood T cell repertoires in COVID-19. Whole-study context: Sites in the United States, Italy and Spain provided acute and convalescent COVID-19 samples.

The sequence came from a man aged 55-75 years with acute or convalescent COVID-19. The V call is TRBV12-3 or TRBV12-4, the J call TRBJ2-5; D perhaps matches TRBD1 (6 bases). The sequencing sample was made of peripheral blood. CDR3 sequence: CASRGTSQETQYF. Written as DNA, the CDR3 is TGTGCCAGCAGAGGGACATCCCAAGAGACCCAGTACTTC.